A single sample is the source of the 14 T cell receptor beta chains below, sequenced in a study of technical replicates of blood from several donors. Sequencing used immunoSEQ multiplex PCR; TCRdb keeps in-frame clones, though not all of them. Of 50,000 to 70,000 clones listed, approximately 86% were seen once; the top ten hold about 5.4%. Specimen: PBMCs. The origin of the receptors is a human donor in good health. Some clones in this sample may be carry-over from other donors' samples.

The gene calls are TRBV30 and TRBJ1-5; 9 positions match TRBD1. V was pared by 2 bases and J by 2 bases, with 7 bases of the junction left unmatched. The CDR3 has 16 amino acids. Germline CDR1 reads GTSNPN; CDR2 reads SVGIG (reference sequence). The CDR3 reads CAWSPKGQGGNQPQHF. The CDR3 region has the DNA TGTGCCTGGAGTCCGAAGGGACAGGGTGGCAATCAGCCCCAGCATTTT.

The J gene is TRBJ1-2, the V gene TRBV5-4; D is ambiguous. V shed 2 bases and J shed 2 bases, with 7 bases lying between them. Germline CDR1 is SGHNT and CDR2 is YYREEE (reference sequence). This CDR3 has 13 amino acids. CDR3 sequence: CASSFGLNYGYTF. In DNA form, the CDR3 reads TGTGCCAGCAGCTTCGGGTTAAACTATGGCTACACCTTC.

This clone was seen once. This chain links TRBV2 with TRBJ1-5; 8 bases match TRBD1. The CDR3 runs 14 residues. V was clipped by 5 bases and J by 5 bases; unmatched bases: 5. Germline CDR1 SNHLY, CDR2 FYNNEI. CDR3 sequence reads: CASSKQGVYQPQHF. DNA for the CDR3: TGTGCCAGCAGTAAACAGGGGGTATATCAGCCCCAGCATTTT.

V gene TRBV5-5 combines with J gene TRBJ2-7, with 9 bases matching TRBD1. The V segment lost 5 bases and the J segment 3 bases; nucleotides outside the gene matches: 9. Germline loops: CDR1 SGHKS, CDR2 YYEKEE (reference sequence). The CDR3 covers 15 residues. The CDR3 spells CASRSYRGRVYEQYF. The CDR3 bases are TGTGCCAGCAGATCCTACAGGGGGCGCGTCTACGAGCAGTACTTC.

The chain joins TRBV4-2 to TRBJ2-1, with TRBD2 matching over 11 bases. V dropped 4 bases and J dropped 10; count of bases not matched to a gene: 3. Germline V gives CDR1 LGHNA, CDR2 YNFKEQ. CDR3 size: 13 residues. CDR3 sequence reads: CASSRGLAEEQFF. Here the CDR3 DNA reads TGTGCCAGCAGCCGGGGACTAGCGGAAGAGCAGTTCTTC.

CDR3: CASSHHFYNEQFF. In nucleotides, the CDR3 is TGCGCCAGCAGTCACCATTTTTACAATGAGCAGTTCTTC. The chain has TRBV23-1 and TRBJ2-1, with D uncertain. TRBV23-1 is designated an ORF whose function remains uncertain. V lost 3 bases and J lost 4, with 7 bases in between. CDR3 size: 13 residues.

V gene TRBV5-1 combines with J gene TRBJ1-4; a possible D gene is TRBD1 (5 bases). Trimming took 0 bases from V and 8 from J, leaving 8 bases between them. The CDR3 runs to 13 residues. CDR1 SGHRS and CDR2 YFSETQ come from the germline V gene. The CDR3 sequence is CASSLAQGEKLFF. CDR3 in DNA: TGCGCCAGCAGCTTGGCCCAGGGAGAAAAACTGTTTTTT.

The V and J genes are TRBV7-9 and TRBJ2-1; TRBD1 is a possible D gene (6 bases). The germline CDR1 and CDR2 sequences are SEHNR and FQNEAQ (reference sequence). This CDR3 spans 14 amino acids. The V and J ends lost 6 bases and 5 bases respectively, with 14 bases between them. The CDR3 DNA reads TGTGCCAGCAGTTTTTCCGGGACAAACAATGAGCAGTTCTTC. Its protein product is CASSFSGTNNEQFF.

The gene calls are TRBV18 and TRBJ1-4, with 10 bases matching TRBD1. There are 16 residues in the CDR3. CDR1 is KGHSH and CDR2 is LQKENI in the germline V gene. J lost 3 bases, V lost 1 base, and 2 bases had no gene match. DNA of the CDR3: TGTGCCAGCTCACCACGACAGGGGGCATCTAATGAAAAACTGTTTTTT. Protein: CASSPRQGASNEKLFF.

The chain links TRBV6-6 to TRBJ1-1; D remains unclear. Trimming removed 4 bases at V and 5 bases at J, with 14 bases between. This CDR3 comprises 14 residues. Germline assignment: CDR1 MNHNY and CDR2 SVGAGI (reference sequence). In DNA form, the CDR3 reads TGTGCCAGCAGTTTCCTCCGGGAAGGGACTGAAGCTTTCTTT. This encodes CASSFLREGTEAFF.

The chain couples TRBV4-2 to TRBJ2-3; no clear D. Trimming cost V 5 bases and J 3 bases, with 12 bases left between them. Germline loops: CDR1 LGHNA, CDR2 YNFKEQ. The CDR3 sequence is 14 residues long. The CDR3 loop is CASSAEFGTDTQYF. The CDR3 DNA reads TGTGCCAGCAGCGCCGAATTCGGGACAGATACGCAGTATTTT.

The chain carries TRBV5-5 and TRBJ2-4; 8 bases line up with TRBD2. The CDR3 consists of 16 residues. The junction had 14 bases not matched to a gene; V was cut back by 4 bases and J by 8 bases. The V gene's germline CDR1 is SGHKS and CDR2 YYEKEE (reference sequence). CDR3 bases: TGTGCCAGCAGCGGGGGGCTCGTGCGGGAGGCTGACATTCAGTACTTC. Translating gives CASSGGLVREADIQYF.

The rearrangement joins TRBV30 to TRBJ2-7; 8 nucleotides agree with TRBD2. This CDR3 spans 14 amino acids. Per the germline V gene, CDR1 is GTSNPN and CDR2 is SVGIG (reference sequence). V gave up 6 bases and J gave up 9 bases; unmatched junction bases: 16. CDR3 in DNA: TGTGCCTGCACACCCGGGGGCGGGAGGAACGGGCAGTACTTC. Its translation is CACTPGGGRNGQYF.

The V and J genes are TRBV19 and TRBJ2-7, with a weak D call TRBD2 (6 bases). The germline V gene encodes CDR1 LNHDA and CDR2 SQIVND (reference sequence). Trimming took 5 bases from V and 6 from J, leaving 17 bases between them. This CDR3 has 14 amino acids. CDR3 sequence: CASSPQAGFPEQYF. CDR3 nucleotides: TGTGCCAGTAGTCCACAAGCGGGTTTTCCCGAGCAGTACTTC.